The 21 T cell receptor beta chains listed next were all sequenced from one sample in a study of blood T cells in healthy people across ages. The second PCR ran about 6 to 12 cycles with a sample-barcoded 5' primer and J-beta primers. TCRdb reprocessed the 5' RACE reads via MiXCR and lists one record per CDR3 protein. The sample carries hundreds of thousands of distinct CDR3 sequences, 25% to 35% recorded once. Input material: blood. These receptors all come from an elderly woman in good health.

This chain joins TRBV25-1 and TRBJ1-1, with 8 bases identical to TRBD1. The J segment lost 2 bases and the V segment lost 0 bases, leaving 5 bases of the junction unmatched. CDR3 length: 16 amino acids. Germline CDR1 MGHDK, CDR2 SYGVNS. CDR3 region: CASSEYGQGINTEAFF. CDR3 nucleotides: TGTGCCAGCAGTGAATATGGACAGGGAATAAACACTGAAGCTTTCTTT.

In the case of this clonotype: A much more abundant neighbour one base away suggests this may be a read error. CDR3 sequence (DNA): TGCAGCGCTTGGACAGGGGCTGGCTACACCTTC. Its protein product is CSAWTGAGYTF. The chain recombines TRBV29-1 with TRBJ1-2; 9 bases map to TRBD1. CDR3 length: 11 residues. V lost 7 bases to trimming and J lost 7 bases; unmatched junction nucleotides: 4. Germline lookup yields CDR1 SQVTM and CDR2 ANQGSEA. The variable domain in full, completed from reference TRBV29-1 and TRBJ1-2, reads SAVISQKPSRDICQRGTSLTIQCQVDSQVTMMFWYRQQPGQSLTLIATANQGSEATYESGFVIDKFPISRPNLTFSTLTVSNMSPEDSSIYLCSAWTGAGYTFGSGTRLTVV.

J is TRBJ2-1 and V is TRBV10-3; tentative D call: TRBD1 (5 bases). This CDR3 is built from 14 residues. The ends were cut back, 6 bases at V and 3 bases at J, with 12 bases in the middle. Germline V gene sequence: CDR1 ENHRY, CDR2 SYGVKD. CDR3 residues: CAIRPTDSYNEQFF. CDR3 DNA: TGTGCCATCAGGCCTACTGACAGCTACAATGAGCAGTTCTTC.

This clonotype was detected only a few times. The chain's CDR3 is CASTGTGNTEAFF. CDR3 nucleotides: TGTGCCAGCACGGGAACGGGGAACACTGAAGCTTTCTTT. The chain employs TRBV6-1 and TRBJ1-1; D gene unclear. The CDR3 extends over 13 amino acids. Looked up from germline, CDR1 is MNHNS and CDR2 is SASEGT. Trimming took 7 bases from V and 1 from J, leaving 10 bases between them.

This chain connects TRBV7-2 to TRBJ1-2; D ambiguous. CDR3 length: 15 residues. The germline V gene has CDR1 SGHTA and CDR2 FQGNSA. V gave up 5 bases and J gave up 4 bases, with 17 bases separating them. The CDR3 DNA reads TGTGCCAGCAGCCCTAGACCCGAGCCCGGCTATGGCTACACCTTC. Translating it yields CASSPRPEPGYGYTF. The full variable domain, rest sourced from reference TRBV7-2 and TRBJ1-2, is GAGVSQSPSNKVTEKGKDVELRCDPISGHTALYWYRQSLGQGLEFLIYFQGNSAPDKSGLPSDRFSAERTGGSVSTLTIQRTQQEDSAVYLCASSPRPEPGYGYTFGSGTRLTVV.

V usage is TRBV4-3 and J usage is TRBJ2-1; 13 bases align to TRBD2. After removal of 5 bases from V and 7 bases from J, the junction contained 2 bases not matched to a gene. The CDR3 runs 14 residues. Looked up from germline, CDR1 is LGHNA and CDR2 is YSLEER. CDR3 in amino acids: CASSWTSGSNEQFF. The CDR3 bases are TGCGCCAGCAGCTGGACTAGCGGGAGTAATGAGCAGTTCTTC.

Concerning this clonotype itself: This may be a read error: a much more frequent sequence differs by one nucleotide. The rearrangement uses TRBV5-5 and TRBJ2-1, with D unclear. The J call could be wrong; TRBJ2-7 is a better fit for the DNA end. The germline V gene has CDR1 SGHKS and CDR2 YYEKEE (reference sequence). This CDR3 spans 13 amino acids. The DNA for the CDR3 is TGTGCCAGCAGGAACGGTTCCTACAATGAGCAGTACTTC. It specifies CASRNGSYNEQYF.

The V gene is TRBV29-1, the J gene TRBJ1-1; no clear D gene. The CDR3 consists of 14 residues. Germline V gene sequence: CDR1 SQVTM, CDR2 ANQGSEA. CDR3 bases: TGCGGCCCCTATGGTGGAGAGGGGAACACTGAAGCTTTCTTT. Translating it yields CGPYGGEGNTEAFF.

This clonotype has a count of ten or more. The chain combines TRBV5-6 with TRBJ2-5; TRBD1 or TRBD2 may be the D gene (5 bases each). CDR1 and CDR2 (germline): SGHDT, YYEEEE. The length of the CDR3 is 15 residues. V dropped 4 bases and J dropped 5 bases, with 18 bases sitting between them. CDR3 in DNA: TGTGCCAGCAGCGCGTCAGGGACCGGTGGGGAGACCCAGTACTTC. Residues: CASSASGTGGETQYF.

This clonotype was recorded at least ten times. The chain joins TRBV30 to TRBJ1-5; perhaps TRBD1 as D (5 bases). The CDR3 is 13 amino acids. Germline V gives CDR1 GTSNPN, CDR2 SVGIG (reference sequence). The ends were cut back, 0 bases at V and 6 bases at J, with 9 bases in the middle. In DNA form, the CDR3 reads TGTGCCTGGAGTGTAAAGGGGTCTCAGCCCCAGCATTTT. Amino acid sequence: CAWSVKGSQPQHF.

This clonotype has ten or more counts. The J gene is TRBJ2-5, the V gene TRBV5-6, with TRBD2 matching over 10 bases. The CDR3 totals 15 residues. V dropped 2 bases and J dropped 5; count of bases not matched to a gene: 6. Germline CDR1 is SGHDT and CDR2 is YYEEEE. The CDR3 nucleotides read TGTGCCAGCAGCTTCCCAGCGGGGGGGTATGAGACCCAGTACTTC. This sequence encodes CASSFPAGGYETQYF.

This clonotype was observed many times. This clone may be a read error of a much larger clone one base away. The rearrangement uses TRBV7-9 and TRBJ2-5, with D unclear. V was cut by 5 bases and J by 11 bases, with 27 bases left in between. This CDR3 spans 16 amino acids. Germline CDR1 is SEHNR and CDR2 is FQNEAQ (reference sequence). The CDR3: CASSTSGAGLGNEQYF. The CDR3 bases are TGTGCCAGCAGCACATCAGGTGCAGGCCTGGGGAATGAGCAGTACTTC. Together with reference TRBV7-9 and TRBJ2-5, the CDR3 gives the full variable domain: DTGVSQNPRHKITKRGQNVTFRCDPISEHNRLYWYRQTLGQGPEFLTYFQNEAQLEKSRLLSDRFSAERPKGSFSTLEIQRTEQGDSAMYLCASSTSGAGLGNEQYFGPGTRLLVL.

The table lists this clonotype with a few counts. J is TRBJ1-3 and V is TRBV9; 8 positions match TRBD1. The V gene end was trimmed by 5 bases and the J gene end by 4 bases; junction bases not matched to a gene: 5. The CDR3 extends over 14 amino acids. The germline CDR1 and CDR2 sequences are SGDLS and YYNGEE. The CDR3 loop reads CASSQGAFGNTIYF. Written as DNA, the CDR3 is TGTGCCAGCAGTCAGGGGGCATTCGGAAACACCATATATTTT.

This clonotype showed up many times. A single base separates this from a much larger clone, so it may be a read error. The rearrangement links TRBV24-1 to TRBJ2-5; 9 bases are a match to TRBD1. The CDR3 runs 14 residues. V shed 5 bases, J shed 11 bases, and the junction held 11 bases outside the gene matches. Germline loops: CDR1 KGHDR, CDR2 SFDVKD. CDR3 DNA sequence: TGTGCCACCAGTGGCGGGACAGGGCGCAATGAGCAGTACTTC. As protein: CATSGGTGRNEQYF.

This clonotype was seen ten or more times. The chain is built from TRBV6-1 and TRBJ2-4; 14 bases line up with TRBD2. Trimming at V came to 4 bases and at J to 8 bases, leaving 1 base not matched to a gene. This CDR3 comprises 14 residues. CDR1 is MNHNS, CDR2 SASEGT, per germline. The CDR3 is CASSGLAGGHIQYF. In DNA form, the CDR3 reads TGTGCCAGCAGTGGACTAGCGGGGGGGCACATTCAGTACTTC.

This clonotype showed up many times. The chain employs TRBV5-5 and TRBJ2-1; unclear D gene. The germline V gene has CDR1 SGHKS and CDR2 YYEKEE (reference sequence). The germline V and J ends were trimmed by 6 bases and 5 bases, with 6 bases remaining between them. The CDR3 is 11 amino acids. In nucleotides, the CDR3 is TGTGCCAGCACCTTAAACAATGAGCAGTTCTTC. This codes for CASTLNNEQFF. The variable domain in full, completed from reference TRBV5-5 and TRBJ2-1, reads DAGVTQSPTHLIKTRGQQVTLRCSPISGHKSVSWYQQVLGQGPQFIFQYYEKEERGRGNFPDRFSARQFPNYSSELNVNALLLGDSALYLCASTLNNEQFFGPGTRLTVL.

This clonotype was found a few times. The V and J genes are TRBV12-3 or TRBV12-4 and TRBJ2-7, with TRBD1 matching 9 bases. J was trimmed by 5 bases and V by 0 bases; bases with no gene match: 8. CDR3 length equals 16 residues. The CDR3 region has the DNA TGTGCCAGCAGTTTAGCGTGGACAGGGGTTTCCCACGAGCAGTACTTC. Its translation: CASSLAWTGVSHEQYF.

Comments on this clonotype: Just one base apart from a much larger clone, this may be a read error. The rearrangement uses TRBV3-1 and TRBJ2-5, with TRBD1 identical over 7 bases. The end of the DNA aligns better with TRBJ2-1, so the J call may be wrong. Germline loops: CDR1 LGHDT, CDR2 YNNKEL (reference sequence). The CDR3 is 16 amino acids. The CDR3 loop is CASSLYRGSGQETQFF. The CDR3 DNA sequence: TGTGCCAGCAGCCTATACAGGGGAAGTGGCCAAGAGACCCAGTTCTTC.

The sample holds many counts of this clonotype. This sequence joins TRBV20-1 and TRBJ2-7; tentatively, D is TRBD2 (7 bases). CDR1 is DFQATT and CDR2 is SNEGSKA in the germline V gene (reference sequence). CDR3 length: 14 amino acids. V lost 4 bases and J 5 bases, leaving 18 bases between the germline ends. CDR3 loop: CSATPQGGSHEQYF. Here the CDR3 DNA reads TGCAGTGCTACCCCACAGGGAGGGTCCCACGAGCAGTACTTC.

Details on this clonotype: A read error may account for a junction end that differs from germline. The J gene is TRBJ2-1, the V gene TRBV5-1; D is uncertain. Germline lookup yields CDR1 SGHRS and CDR2 YFSETQ. This CDR3 is built from 15 residues. The DNA of the CDR3 is TGCGTCAGCAGCAGGATGGGCAGCCCCTACAATGAGCAGTTCTTC. Amino acids: CVSSRMGSPYNEQFF. Complete variable domain (other parts from reference TRBV5-1 and TRBJ2-1): KAGVTQTPRYLIKTRGQQVTLSCSPISGHRSVSWYQQTPGQGLQFLFEYFSETQRNKGNFPGRFSGRQFSNSRSEMNVSTLELGDSALYLCVSSRMGSPYNEQFFGPGTRLTVL.

Many counts were recorded for this clonotype. The rearrangement joins TRBV20-1 to TRBJ2-1, with 10 nucleotides matching TRBD2. Germline V gene lookup returns CDR1 DFQATT and CDR2 SNEGSKA (reference sequence). V lost 6 bases and J lost 4; bases outside the gene matches: 6. There are 14 residues in the CDR3. The CDR3 coding sequence is TGCAGTGCATACCGGACTAGCGGTTACAATGAGCAGTTCTTC. Its protein product is CSAYRTSGYNEQFF.